The sequence of this T cell receptor beta chain was determined in a study of blood T cell repertoires in COVID-19. This clone has just one count. Trimming pared 6 bases from V and 5 bases from J, leaving 22 bases between. The CDR3 length is 16 residues. In germline, CDR1 is ENHRY, CDR2 SYGVKD. Assay used: immunoSEQ multiplex PCR; TCRdb lists only in-frame clones, some missing. The sample contains 110,000 or so clones, 87% of which appear only once. The J gene is TRBJ1-1, the V gene TRBV10-3; D is possibly TRBD1 (5 bases). The TCR was taken from a woman in her 50s with acute or convalescent COVID-19. The sample comprised peripheral blood. The CDR3, as DNA: TGTGCCATCAGCACACTAGGAGGGGTGGAGAGAACTGAAGCTTTCTTT. This encodes CAISTLGGVERTEAFF.